The clone carrying this TCR beta chain came up a few times. MiXCR, run by TCRdb on the RT-PCR reads, gives a single entry per CDR3 protein. This table holds approximately 140,000 distinct CDR3 sequences, roughly 35% found once. The data were obtained in a study of patients and donors after allogeneic stem cell transplantation. The CDR3 runs to 13 residues. Trimming stripped 1 base from V and 9 bases from J, with 7 bases between. The chain has TRBV12-3 or TRBV12-4 and TRBJ1-6, with D perhaps TRBD1 (5 bases). The sequence came from a human donor who was either an allogeneic HSCT recipient or a stem cell or donor lymphocyte infusion donor (not recorded which). It is not recorded whose cells these are; they may come from a transplant donor. Sequencing input: blood, either unsorted or a sorted T cell fraction (not recorded which). The CDR3 loop reads CASSLVGPSPLHF. CDR3 coding DNA: TGTGCCAGCAGTTTAGTGGGGCCTTCACCCCTCCACTTT.